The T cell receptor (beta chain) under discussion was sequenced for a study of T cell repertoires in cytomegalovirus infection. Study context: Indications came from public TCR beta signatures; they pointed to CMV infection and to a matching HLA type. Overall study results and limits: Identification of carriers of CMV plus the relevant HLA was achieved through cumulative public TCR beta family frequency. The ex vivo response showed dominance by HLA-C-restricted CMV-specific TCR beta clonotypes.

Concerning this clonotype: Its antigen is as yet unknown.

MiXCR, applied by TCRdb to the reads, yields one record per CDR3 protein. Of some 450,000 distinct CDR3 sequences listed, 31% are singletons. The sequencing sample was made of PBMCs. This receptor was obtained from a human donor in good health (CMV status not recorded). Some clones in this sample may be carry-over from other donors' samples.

CDR3 coding DNA: TGTGCCAGCACTGAGCGGGGGGGCCGGAGCGATGAGCAGTTCTTC. Protein sequence: CASTERGGRSDEQFF. The V call is TRBV6-2 or TRBV6-3, the J call TRBJ2-1; TRBD2 matches 10 bases. The germline V gene has CDR1 MNHEY and CDR2 SVGEGT. Trimming at V came to 7 bases and at J to 8 bases, leaving 11 bases not matched to a gene. The CDR3 runs 15 residues.